This T cell receptor beta chain was documented in a study of shared clonotypes between healthy human individuals (dated by TCRdb to 2018 to 2021). With regard to the full study: The cohort comprised two women and a few men aged 18 to 49 years. The study deeply sequenced blood TCR repertoires of about 5 healthy adults to estimate repertoire size and the extent of clonotype sharing between individuals. Different laboratories and diverse techniques were used to prepare libraries and sequence TCR repertoires, to increase sequencing depth and limit assay-specific biases. Each donor's leukapheresis produced roughly between roughly 0.85 and 10 billion PBMCs. Here is what the overall study found, with its caveats: Pairwise subsampling led to the expectation that sequencing depth would affect the degree of clonotype sharing among donors. Sampling was restricted to blood, and TCR repertoires in tissues likely differ from the TCR repertoires found in blood. Because the study included a small number of donors, the genetic and exposure-history diversity represented was limited.

V drops 2 bases and J drops 2 bases, leaving 10 bases in between. According to the germline V gene, CDR1 reads MDHEN and CDR2 reads SYDVKM. The cysteine opens and the phenylalanine closes a CDR3 of 14 amino acids. Kept here is only the CDR3 DNA, which spans 42 bases and is read in frame from base 1. TCR CDR3 regions were amplified from genomic DNA by multiplex PCR using the deep immunoSEQ assay. Genomic DNA extracted from each cell subset was distributed evenly over all wells of several immunoSEQ 96-well plates, and each plate served as one replicate. For unsorted PBMC, 300 ng genomic DNA, equal to around 30,000 T cell genomes, was loaded into each replicate PCR. Unsorted PBMC genomic DNA was sequenced across ten immunoSEQ deep assay plates. The purified libraries were quantified using a Qubit 3.0 fluorometer, sized with a Bioanalyzer 2100, and then quantified again using the KAPA Library Quantification kit. Each immunoSEQ 96-well plate was sequenced on its own single-read 150-cycle Illumina NextSeq 550 flow cell. Concerning the study's data processing: Because the immunoSEQ output included only junctional sequences and no quality scores, the filtering could not be the same as the filtering used for full-length reads. Sequences were annotated with PyIR, a Python wrapper for IgBLAST v1.9, and V/J genes and CDR3 were assigned using IMGT germline references. Reads were removed for weak V/J assignments (E-value above 1e-6), missing CDR3, stop codons, out-of-frame junctions, or ambiguous translated residues. V3J clonotypes were defined as sequences sharing an identical inferred V gene, J gene, and CDR3 amino acid sequence. To compute the percentage overlap between repertoires, the number of shared unique clonotypes was divided by the size of the smaller repertoire. RTK rarefaction, the Chao1 estimator, and Recon v2.1 estimates of unobserved clonotypes were used to assess repertoire richness. In TCRdb, the immuneACCESS table is reduced to in-frame sequences with V and J assigned. These tables do not hold every clone; where another copy was compared, an unresolved V gene accounts for under half, and the others remain unexplained. V and J calls and clone size come straight from that table; D and trimming were deduced from the DNA. A total of some 510,000 clones appear in this sample, 79% of them only once. The ten largest clonotypes hold 10% to 15% of the sample.

Donors were healthy HIV-negative adults with no recently reported acute infections or vaccinations. Every donor was a Caucasian adult residing in Nashville, Tennessee, USA. In the unsorted samples, some 100 million PBMCs were counted, and genomic DNA was extracted using the QIAamp DNA Blood Mini kit. After blood collection by leukapheresis, PBMCs were isolated using Ficoll-Histopaque density gradient centrifugation and then cryopreserved in the vapor phase of liquid nitrogen. Concerning this clone itself: Its antigen is not yet known. No much larger clonotype is one base removed from it; base qualities were not supplied.

The sequence was obtained from a woman aged 35 to 49 in good health. Some clones in this sample may be carry-over from other donors' samples. The rearrangement combines TRBV28 with TRBJ2-7; the D gene cannot be named for sure. The sequencing input was PBMCs. CDR3 sequence: CASSLDTAAYEQYF. Here is the DNA: TGTGCCAGCAGTTTAGACACGGCTGCCTACGAGCAGTACTTC.